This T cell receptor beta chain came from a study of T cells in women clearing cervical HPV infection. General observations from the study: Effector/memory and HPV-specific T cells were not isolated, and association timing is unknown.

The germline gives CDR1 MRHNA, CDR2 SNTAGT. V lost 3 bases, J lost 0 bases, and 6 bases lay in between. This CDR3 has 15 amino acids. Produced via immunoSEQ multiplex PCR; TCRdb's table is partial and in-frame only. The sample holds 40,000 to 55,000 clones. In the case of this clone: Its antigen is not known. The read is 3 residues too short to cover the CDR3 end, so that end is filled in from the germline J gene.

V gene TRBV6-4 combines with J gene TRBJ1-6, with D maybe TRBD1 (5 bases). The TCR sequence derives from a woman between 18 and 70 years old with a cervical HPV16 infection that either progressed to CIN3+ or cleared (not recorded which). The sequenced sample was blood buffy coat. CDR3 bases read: TGTGCCAGCAGTGAGACAGTCTCCTATAATTCACCC. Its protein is CASSETVSYNSP. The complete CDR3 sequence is CASSETVSYNSPLHF.